This note documents a single T cell receptor beta chain sequence. Antigen specificity is unknown. Germline CDR1 SGHNT, CDR2 YENEEA. Trimming removed 5 bases from V and 1 base from J, with 6 bases in between. This CDR3 has 14 residues. These data are taken from a study of blood T cells in healthy people across ages. General observations from the study: Without sorted subsets, naive and antigen-experienced compartments could not be conclusively compared. Roughly linear age-related decline in beta diversity appeared, significant by age about 37. Observed TCR beta diversity showed a strong correlation with the percentage of naive T cells as measured by flow cytometry.

The second PCR ran about 6 to 12 cycles with a sample-barcoded 5' primer and J-beta primers. Per sample, CDR3-containing paired-end reads numbered at least 3 million. TCRdb passed the 5' RACE reads through MiXCR, listing each CDR3 protein once. Of approximately 940,000 distinct CDR3 sequences in the sample, approximately 49% were seen once. The chain is built from TRBV11-3 and TRBJ1-6; unclear D gene. This clonotype was sampled from a man aged 25-45 years in good health. Material: blood. CDR3 loop: CASSPLSYNSPLHF. The CDR3 nucleotides are TGTGCCAGCAGCCCCCTATCCTATAATTCACCCCTCCACTTT.